These T cell receptor beta chains were read from a single sample in a study of T cell repertoires in cytomegalovirus infection. These receptors' antigens are unknown. From the reads, TCRdb called clonotypes with MiXCR, one entry per CDR3 protein. Here the sample spans a few hundred thousand distinct CDR3 sequences, about 29% being singletons. This specimen was cultured PBMCs, taken from culture after CMV antigen stimulation. Source of these receptors: a human donor in good health (CMV status not recorded). Some clones in this sample may be carry-over from other donors' samples. Each CDR3 is given with its conserved first and last residue.

>TRBV6-1|15
CASSPPAGLNTEAFF
>TRBV6-1|12
CASSPGMLTQYF
>TRBV6-1|14
CASGRKVGNQPQHF
>TRBV12-5|11
CARVSRQVKFF
>TRBV10-3|16
CAISEHVAGPTDTQYF
>TRBV12-3/TRBV12-4|14
CASTPGQASEKLFF
>TRBV4-2|14
CASSQEQLNTEAFF
>TRBV24-1|16
CATSPEASGRWNEQFF
>TRBV7-6|16
CASSSGTGDLDNEQFF
>TRBV6-1|14
CASSVTGGAHGYTF
>TRBV28|13
CASSLRQRTEQYF
>TRBV12-3/TRBV12-4|14
CASSPRYRGDTQYF
>TRBV19|15
CASSTLPGTGEKLFF
>TRBV28|12
CASSWSSGGYTF
>TRBV18|16
CASSPSSAALRETQYF
>TRBV27|13
CASSLLGNEKLFF
>TRBV7-6|16
CASSLALESAKNIQYF
>TRBV4-1|18
CASSREGLDSYSGNTIYF
>TRBV7-2|14
CASSFAWTTDTQYF
>TRBV24-1|13
CATSDYRGSGYTF
>TRBV5-7|11
CASSLVSDRYF
>TRBV6-2/TRBV6-3|14
CASRIGSNTGELFF
>TRBV18|14
CASSPLTGGGEQFF
>TRBV20-1|14
CSARLAGFSYEQYF
>TRBV27|16
CASSLSLGTGDYEQYF
>TRBV6-1|14
CASRRTRDSWGYTF
>TRBV27|14
CASRPPGGHYGYTF
>TRBV2|13
CASSEDSLYGYTF
>TRBV7-9|13
CASGTSGTGELFF